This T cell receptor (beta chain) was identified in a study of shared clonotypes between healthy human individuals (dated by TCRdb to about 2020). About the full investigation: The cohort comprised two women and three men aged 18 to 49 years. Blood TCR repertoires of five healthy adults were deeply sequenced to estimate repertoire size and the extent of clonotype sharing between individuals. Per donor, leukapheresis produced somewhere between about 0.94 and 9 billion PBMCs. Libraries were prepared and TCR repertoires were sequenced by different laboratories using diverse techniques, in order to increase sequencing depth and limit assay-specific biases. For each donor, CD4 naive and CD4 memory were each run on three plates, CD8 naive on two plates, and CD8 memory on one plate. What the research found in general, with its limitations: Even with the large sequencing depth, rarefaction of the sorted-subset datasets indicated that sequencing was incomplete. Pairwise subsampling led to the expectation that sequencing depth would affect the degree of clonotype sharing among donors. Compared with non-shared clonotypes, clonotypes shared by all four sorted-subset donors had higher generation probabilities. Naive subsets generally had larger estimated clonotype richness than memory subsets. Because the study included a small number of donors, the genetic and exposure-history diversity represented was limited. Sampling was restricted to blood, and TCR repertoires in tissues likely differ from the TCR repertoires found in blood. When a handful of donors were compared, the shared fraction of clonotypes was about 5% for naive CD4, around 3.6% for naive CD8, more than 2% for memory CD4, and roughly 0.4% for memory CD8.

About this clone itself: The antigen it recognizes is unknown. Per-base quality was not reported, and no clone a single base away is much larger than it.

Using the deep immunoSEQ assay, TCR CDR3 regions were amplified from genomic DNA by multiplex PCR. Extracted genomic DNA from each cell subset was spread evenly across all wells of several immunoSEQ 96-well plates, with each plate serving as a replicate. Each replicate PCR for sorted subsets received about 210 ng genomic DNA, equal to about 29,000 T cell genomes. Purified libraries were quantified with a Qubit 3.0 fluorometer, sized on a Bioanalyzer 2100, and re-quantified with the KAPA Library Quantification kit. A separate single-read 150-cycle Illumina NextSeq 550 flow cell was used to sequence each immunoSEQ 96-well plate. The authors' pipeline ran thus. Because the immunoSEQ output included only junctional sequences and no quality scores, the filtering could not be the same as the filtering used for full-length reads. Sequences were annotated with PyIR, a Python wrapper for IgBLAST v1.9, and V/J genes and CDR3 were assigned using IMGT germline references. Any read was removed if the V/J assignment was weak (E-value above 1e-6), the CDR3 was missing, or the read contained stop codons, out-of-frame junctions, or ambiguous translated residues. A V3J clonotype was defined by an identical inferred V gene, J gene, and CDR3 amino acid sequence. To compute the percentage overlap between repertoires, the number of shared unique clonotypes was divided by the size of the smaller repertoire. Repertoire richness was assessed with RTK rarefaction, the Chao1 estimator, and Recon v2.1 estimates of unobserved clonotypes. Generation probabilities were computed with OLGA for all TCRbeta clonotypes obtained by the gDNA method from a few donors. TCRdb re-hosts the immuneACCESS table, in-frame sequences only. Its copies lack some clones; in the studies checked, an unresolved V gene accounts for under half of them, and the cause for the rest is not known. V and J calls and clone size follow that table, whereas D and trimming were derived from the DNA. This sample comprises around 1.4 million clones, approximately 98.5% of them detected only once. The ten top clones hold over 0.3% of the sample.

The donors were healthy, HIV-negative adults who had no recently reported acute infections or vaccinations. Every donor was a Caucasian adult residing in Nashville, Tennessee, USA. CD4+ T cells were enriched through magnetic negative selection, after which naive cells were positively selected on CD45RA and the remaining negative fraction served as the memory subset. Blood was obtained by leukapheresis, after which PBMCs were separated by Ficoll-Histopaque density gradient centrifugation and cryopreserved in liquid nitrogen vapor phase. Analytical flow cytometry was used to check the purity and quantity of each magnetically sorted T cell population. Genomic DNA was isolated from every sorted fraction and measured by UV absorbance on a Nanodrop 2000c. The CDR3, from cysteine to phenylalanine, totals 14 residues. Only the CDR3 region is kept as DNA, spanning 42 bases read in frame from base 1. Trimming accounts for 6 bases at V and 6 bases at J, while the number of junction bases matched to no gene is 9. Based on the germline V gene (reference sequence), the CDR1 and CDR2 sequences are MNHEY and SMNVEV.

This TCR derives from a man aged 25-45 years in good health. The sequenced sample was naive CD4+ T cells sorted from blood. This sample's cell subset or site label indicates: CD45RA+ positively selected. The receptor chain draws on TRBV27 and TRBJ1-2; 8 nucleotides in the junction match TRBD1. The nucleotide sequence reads TGTGCCAGCAGGGCTTCGGCAGGGGGCGATGGCTACACCTTC. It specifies CASRASAGGDGYTF.